Each of the 16 T cell receptor beta chains below was sequenced from the same sample in a study of synovial regulatory T cells in juvenile arthritis. The protocol was immunoSEQ multiplex PCR, while the TCRdb copy is restricted to in-frame clones and leaves out a portion. The table lists 7,500 to 10,000 clones. The sequenced sample was Treg cells from blood. Subset denoted: remaining (HLA-DR-negative) circulating blood Treg cells. The receptors derive from a donor under 30 with juvenile idiopathic arthritis.

The V gene is TRBV7-9, the J gene TRBJ1-2. The CDR3 is 12 residues long. The protein alone is recorded here. CDR1 is SEHNR, CDR2 FQNEAQ, per germline (reference sequence). CDR3 amino acids: CASSLAEGTWTF.

The gene calls are TRBV28 and TRBJ2-7; TCRdb returns TRBD2, unconfirmable since there is no DNA. The CDR3 length is 16 residues. No DNA is listed. Germline lookup yields CDR1 MDHEN and CDR2 SYDVKM. CDR3 protein: CASSQPGTSGSYEQYF. Based on the CDR3 plus reference TRBV28 and TRBJ2-7, the full variable domain is DVKVTQSSRYLVKRTGEKVFLECVQDMDHENMFWYRQDPGLGLRLIYFSYDVKMKEKGDIPEGYSVSREKKERFSLILESASTNQTSMYLCASSQPGTSGSYEQYFGPGTRLTVT.

The CDR3 here is CASRLNRGTGELFF. The rearrangement links TRBV5-4 to TRBJ2-2; TCRdb proposes TRBD1, but this gene call is untestable without DNA. This CDR3 has 14 residues. The protein alone is recorded here. The germline gives CDR1 SGHNT, CDR2 YYREEE (reference sequence).

This clone is labeled medium-sized based on frequency. V usage is TRBV19 and J usage is TRBJ2-7. The V gene's germline CDR1 is LNHDA and CDR2 SQIVND (reference sequence). The CDR3 sequence is 13 residues long. Only the protein is on record. This CDR3 reads CASSRHGLAEQYF.

The CDR3 loop is CASSPSGQIVSYEQYF. The genes are TRBV18 and TRBJ2-7; TCRdb names TRBD1, which stays unverified in the absence of DNA. CDR1 and CDR2 from the germline V gene are KGHSH and LQKENI. The CDR3 loop spans 16 amino acids. No DNA is listed.

This chain joins TRBV11-2 and TRBJ2-7. Looked up from germline, CDR1 is SGHAT and CDR2 is FQNNGV. This CDR3 is 15 amino acids long. DNA was not recorded. The chain's CDR3 is CASSLRTAGSYEQYF. Supplemented by reference TRBV11-2 and TRBJ2-7, the full variable domain reads EAGVAQSPRYKIIEKRQSVAFWCNPISGHATLYWYQQILGQGPKLLIQFQNNGVVDDSQLPKDRFSAERLKGVDSTLKIQPAKLEDSAVYLCASSLRTAGSYEQYFGPGTRLTVT.

The chain combines TRBV6-1 with TRBJ2-7; TCRdb names TRBD1, which stays unverified in the absence of DNA. The CDR3 has 16 residues. The protein alone is recorded here. Germline V CDR1 and CDR2: MNHNS, SASEGT. The CDR3: CASSDGGTGRTYEQYF.

The chain carries TRBV28 and TRBJ1-2; TCRdb returns TRBD1, unconfirmable since there is no DNA. Germline-derived CDR1 and CDR2 are MDHEN and SYDVKM. The CDR3 loop spans 13 amino acids. The record lacks a DNA sequence. The CDR3 region is CASSLSQGDGYTF.

The chain couples TRBV9 to TRBJ2-2; TCRdb calls TRBD2, which cannot be checked without DNA. The CDR3 is made up of 14 amino acids. No DNA is given. Germline values: CDR1 SGDLS, CDR2 YYNGEE. The CDR3 loop reads CASSVDPGTGELFF.

This clone is labeled medium-sized based on frequency. This CDR3 reads CASSRTSGREQFF. This chain links TRBV19 with TRBJ2-1; without DNA, the TCRdb call of TRBD2 cannot be checked. The CDR3 consists of 13 residues. No DNA is listed. CDR1 is LNHDA, CDR2 SQIVND, per germline (reference sequence). The full variable domain, completed using reference TRBV19 and TRBJ2-1, is DGGITQSPKYLFRKEGQNVTLSCEQNLNHDAMYWYRQDPGQGLRLIYYSQIVNDFQKGDIAEGYSVSREKKESFPLTVTSAQKNPTAFYLCASSRTSGREQFFGPGTRLTVL.

The chain is built from TRBV10-1 and TRBJ2-3; the TRBD2 assignment by TCRdb is unverifiable without DNA. Germline CDR1 and CDR2: WNHNN and SYGVQD (reference sequence). This CDR3 spans 15 amino acids. DNA is not on record. CDR3 residues: CASSQTSGLTDTQYF.

The chain carries TRBV9 and TRBJ1-2. This CDR3 is built from 15 residues. Only the protein is available. The germline gives CDR1 SGDLS, CDR2 YYNGEE. The CDR3 region is CASSVDFTTNYGYTF.

The chain is built from TRBV2 and TRBJ2-4; TCRdb gives TRBD1 as the D gene, but with no DNA this cannot be confirmed. This CDR3 is built from 13 residues. The coding DNA is unavailable. Germline V CDR1 and CDR2: SNHLY, FYNNEI. The CDR3 is CASRRDNENIQYF. Variable domain in full (rest from reference TRBV2 and TRBJ2-4): EPEVTQTPSHQVTQMGQEVILRCVPISNHLYFYWYRQILGQKVEFLVSFYNNEISEKSEIFDDQFSVERPDGSNFTLKIRSTKLEDSAMYFCASRRDNENIQYFGAGTRLSVL.

The chain joins TRBV2 to TRBJ2-7; with no DNA, the TCRdb D assignment of TRBD1 cannot be verified. Germline-derived CDR1 and CDR2 are SNHLY and FYNNEI. CDR3 length: 14 amino acids. Nucleotide data are not available. Here the CDR3 reads CATSAGTHRFEQYF.

The chain couples TRBV5-1 to TRBJ1-1; there is no DNA to check the TCRdb D call of TRBD1. The germline gives CDR1 SGHRS, CDR2 YFSETQ. CDR3 size: 13 residues. No DNA was logged. The CDR3 sequence is CASSLRQGAEAFF.

The gene calls are TRBV6-1 and TRBJ2-7; with no DNA, the TCRdb D assignment of TRBD2 cannot be verified. The CDR3 contains 14 residues. Only the protein is available. Germline values: CDR1 MNHNS, CDR2 SASEGT. CDR3 amino acids: CASSVPLSSYEQYF.